This T cell receptor beta chain came from a study of cytomegalovirus exposure and HLA in healthy donors. The study ran its PCR with 60 Vbeta and 13 Jbeta primers. Clones were read by immunoSEQ multiplex PCR, and TCRdb kept only the in-frame ones, dropping some. The table lists 13,000 to 15,000 clones, 63% of them singletons. This CDR3 region has 13 residues. V was pared by 5 bases and J by 0 bases, with 6 bases between. Germline loops: CDR1 MDHEN, CDR2 SYDVKM. The sequenced sample was PBMCs. The sequence was collected from a woman aged 50 to 60 in good health and CMV-seropositive. The genes are TRBV28 and TRBJ2-3, with D perhaps TRBD2 (5 bases). The CDR3 region is CASSRTSTDTQYF. The CDR3 coding sequence is TGTGCCAGCAGTCGGACTAGCACAGATACGCAGTATTTT. Looking up the rest from reference TRBV28 and TRBJ2-3 gives the full variable domain: DVKVTQSSRYLVKRTGEKVFLECVQDMDHENMFWYRQDPGLGLRLIYFSYDVKMKEKGDIPEGYSVSREKKERFSLILESASTNQTSMYLCASSRTSTDTQYFGPGTRLTVL.